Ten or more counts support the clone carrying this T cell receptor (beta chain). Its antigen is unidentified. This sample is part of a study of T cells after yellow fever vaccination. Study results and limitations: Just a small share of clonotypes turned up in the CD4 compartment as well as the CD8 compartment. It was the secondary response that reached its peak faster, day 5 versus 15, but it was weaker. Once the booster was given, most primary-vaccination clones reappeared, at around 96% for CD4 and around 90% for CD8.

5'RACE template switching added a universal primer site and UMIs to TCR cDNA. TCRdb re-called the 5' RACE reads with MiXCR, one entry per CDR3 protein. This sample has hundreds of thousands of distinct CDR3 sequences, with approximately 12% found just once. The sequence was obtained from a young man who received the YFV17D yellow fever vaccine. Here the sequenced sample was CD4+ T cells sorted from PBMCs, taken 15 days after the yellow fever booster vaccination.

This chain's CDR3 is CSASKETQYF. The DNA of the CDR3 is TGCAGTGCTTCCAAAGAGACCCAGTACTTC. The gene calls are TRBV20-1 and TRBJ2-5; D gene uncertain. The germline V and J ends were trimmed by 5 bases and 3 bases, with 4 bases remaining between them. Germline loops: CDR1 DFQATT, CDR2 SNEGSKA (reference sequence). This CDR3 has 10 amino acids.